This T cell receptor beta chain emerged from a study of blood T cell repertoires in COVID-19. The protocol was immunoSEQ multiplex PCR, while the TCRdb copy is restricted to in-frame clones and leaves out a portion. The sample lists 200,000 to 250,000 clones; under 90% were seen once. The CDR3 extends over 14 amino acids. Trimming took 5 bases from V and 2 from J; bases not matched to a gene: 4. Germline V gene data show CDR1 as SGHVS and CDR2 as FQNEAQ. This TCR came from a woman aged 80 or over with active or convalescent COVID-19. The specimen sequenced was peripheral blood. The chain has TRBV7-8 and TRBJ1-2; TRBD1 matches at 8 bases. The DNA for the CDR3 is TGTGCCAGCAGCATGGGACAGGCAAACTATGGCTACACCTTC. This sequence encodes CASSMGQANYGYTF.